This section outlines one TCR beta chain sequence together with its context. Its specificity is not known. These data belong to a study of beta chain features in type 1 diabetes. Points from the study as a whole: More deletions and fewer insertions at VDJ junctions were seen in type 1 diabetes patients. In all four CD4+ subsets, TCRB CDR3 length was significantly, moderately reduced in type 1 diabetes.

Reverse transcription of all isolated RNA meant that expressed TCRB transcripts were sequenced. The data were produced by immunoSEQ multiplex PCR, yet TCRdb's version contains in-frame clones alone and is incomplete. The data hold some 200,000 clones, with 16% observed a single time. The sequence came from a man aged 25-45 years with type 1 diabetes. Sequenced sample: naive CD4+ T cells from blood.

The CDR3 region has the DNA TGCAGTGCTAGATTTAGTGGTGAGCAGTTCTTC. Translating it yields CSARFSGEQFF. This chain connects TRBV20-1 to TRBJ2-1; D gene ambiguous. Trimming pared 2 bases from V and 9 bases from J, leaving 8 bases between. The CDR3 extends over 11 amino acids. Germline lookup yields CDR1 DFQATT and CDR2 SNEGSKA (reference sequence).